The clone carrying this TCR beta chain has just a few counts. Its antigen is unidentified. Trimming removed 2 bases from V and 7 bases from J, with 17 bases in between. Germline CDR1 reads SEHNR; CDR2 reads FQNEAQ (reference sequence). The CDR3 is 15 residues long. Using its own MiXCR run on the 5' RACE reads, TCRdb lists one record per CDR3 protein. The sample has about 74,000 distinct CDR3 sequences, 7.1% seen once. This entry comes from a study of T cells after yellow fever vaccination. Study details: With SMART-Seq v4 Ultra Low Input, the fractions containing low cell numbers were prepared.

Whole-study results and caveats: Repertoires sorted by FACS could include abundant clonotypes that are contaminants from the bulk population. Clones that expanded after primary vaccination mostly reappeared after the booster (nearly 98% CD4, about 89% CD8).

The gene calls are TRBV7-9 and TRBJ1-2; no reliable D call. The material was CD8+ T cells sorted from PBMCs, obtained 5 to 6 days after the first yellow fever vaccination. This receptor was obtained from a man between 18 and 29 years old who received the YFV17D yellow fever vaccine. For the CDR3, the DNA is TGTGCCAGCAGCTTACTCGGCAGAGACCGTCGTGGCTACACCTTC. Amino acid sequence: CASSLLGRDRRGYTF.